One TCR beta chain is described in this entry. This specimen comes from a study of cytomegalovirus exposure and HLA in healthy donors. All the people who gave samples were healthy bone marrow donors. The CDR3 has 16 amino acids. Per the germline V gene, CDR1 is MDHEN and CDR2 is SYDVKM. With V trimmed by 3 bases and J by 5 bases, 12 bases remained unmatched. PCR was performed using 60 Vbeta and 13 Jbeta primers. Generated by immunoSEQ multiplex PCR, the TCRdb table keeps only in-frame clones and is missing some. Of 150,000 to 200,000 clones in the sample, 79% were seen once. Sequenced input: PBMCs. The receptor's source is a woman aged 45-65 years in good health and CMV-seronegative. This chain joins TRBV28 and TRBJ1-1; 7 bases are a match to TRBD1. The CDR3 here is CASSLGEGTARTEAFF. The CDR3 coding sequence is TGTGCCAGCAGTTTGGGAGAAGGGACAGCGAGGACTGAAGCTTTCTTT.